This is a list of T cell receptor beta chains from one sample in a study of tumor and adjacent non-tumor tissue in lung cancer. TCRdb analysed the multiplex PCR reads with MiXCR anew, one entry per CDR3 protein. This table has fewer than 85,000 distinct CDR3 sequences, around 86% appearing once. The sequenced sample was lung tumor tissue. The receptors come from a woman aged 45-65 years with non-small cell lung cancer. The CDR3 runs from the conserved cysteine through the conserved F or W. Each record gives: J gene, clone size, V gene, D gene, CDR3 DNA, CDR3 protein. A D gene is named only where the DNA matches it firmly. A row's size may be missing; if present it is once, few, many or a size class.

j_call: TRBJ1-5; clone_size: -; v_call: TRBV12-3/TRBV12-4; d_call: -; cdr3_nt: TGTGCCGGCAGTATGTGTCCATGGCCGCCCCAGCATTTT; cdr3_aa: CAGSMCPWPPQHF
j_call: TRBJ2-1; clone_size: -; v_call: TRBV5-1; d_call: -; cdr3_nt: TGCGCCAGTCAGATTCGGGCTAGCGACATTGAGCAGTTCTTC; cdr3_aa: CASQIRASDIEQFF
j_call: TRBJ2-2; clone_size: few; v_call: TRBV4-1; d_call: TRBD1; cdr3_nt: TGTGCCAGCAGCCCCTGGACAGGAACGAACACCAGGGAGCTGTTTTTT; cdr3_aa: CASSPWTGTNTRELFF
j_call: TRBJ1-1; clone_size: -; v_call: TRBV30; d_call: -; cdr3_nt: TGTGCCCTGAAAGGGACTACTCTTTTTATGAACACTGAAGCATTCTTT; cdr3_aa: CALKGTTLFMNTEAFF
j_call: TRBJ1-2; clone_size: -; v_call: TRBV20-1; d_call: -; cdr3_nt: TGCAGTGCGCCCCCGGGACCGGGAGTTACTGGCTACAGCTTC; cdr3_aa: CSAPPGPGVTGYSF
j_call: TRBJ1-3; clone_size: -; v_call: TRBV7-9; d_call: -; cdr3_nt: TGTGCCAGCAGCTTAGCCTTTTCTAGAAACACCATATATTTT; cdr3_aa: CASSLAFSRNTIYF
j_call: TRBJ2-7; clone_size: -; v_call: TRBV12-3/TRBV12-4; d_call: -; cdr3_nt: TGTGCCAGCAATACCCGAACGAGAGACTTACCCTACGAGCAGTACTTC; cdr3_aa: CASNTRTRDLPYEQYF
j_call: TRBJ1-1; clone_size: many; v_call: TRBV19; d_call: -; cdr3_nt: TGTGCCAGTAGTATAGTAGGGGCCACTGAAGCTTTCTTT; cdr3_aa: CASSIVGATEAFF
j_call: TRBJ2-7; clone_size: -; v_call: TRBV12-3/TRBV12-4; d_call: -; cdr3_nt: TGTGACAGCAGTTTAATTGGGGGACCCTTCGAGCAGTACTTC; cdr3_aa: CDSSLIGGPFEQYF
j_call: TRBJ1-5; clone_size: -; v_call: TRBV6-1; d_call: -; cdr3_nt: TGTGCCAGCAGTGAAACTTGGAGCAATCAGCACCAGGATTTT; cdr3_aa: CASSETWSNQHQDF
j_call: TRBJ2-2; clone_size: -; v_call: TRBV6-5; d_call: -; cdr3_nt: TGTGCCGGCAGAACCGGGACCAAAGACACCGGGGGGCTGTTATTT; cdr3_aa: CAGRTGTKDTGGLLF
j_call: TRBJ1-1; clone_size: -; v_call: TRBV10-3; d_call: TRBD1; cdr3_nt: TGTGCCATCAGCACTCCGGGACAGGTGAACACAGAAGCTTTCTTT; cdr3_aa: CAISTPGQVNTEAFF
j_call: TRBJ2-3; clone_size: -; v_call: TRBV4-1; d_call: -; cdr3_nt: TGCGCCAGCAGCCAACAGGGGGGGCCAGGGACAGCTACGCAGTATTTT; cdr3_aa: CASSQQGGPGTATQYF
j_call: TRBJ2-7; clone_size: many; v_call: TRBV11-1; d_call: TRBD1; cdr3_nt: TGTGCCAGCAGCGGACAGGGGCGCGAGCAGTACTTC; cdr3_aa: CASSGQGREQYF
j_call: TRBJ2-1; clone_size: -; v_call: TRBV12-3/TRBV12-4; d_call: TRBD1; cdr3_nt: TGTGCCAGCAGTCGGGCCCCCACAGGGGGCGAGACTTACAACGAGCAGTTCTTC; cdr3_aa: CASSRAPTGGETYNEQFF
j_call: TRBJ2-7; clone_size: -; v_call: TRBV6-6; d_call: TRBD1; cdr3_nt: TGTGCCAGCAGCCAATCGGGACAGGGGGCTTACGATCAGTACTTC; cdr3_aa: CASSQSGQGAYDQYF
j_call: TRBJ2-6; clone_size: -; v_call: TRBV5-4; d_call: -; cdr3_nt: TGTGCCAGTAGACAGGACAGCTCCAGACGATCTGGGGCCAACGTCCTGACTTTC; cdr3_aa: CASRQDSSRRSGANVLTF
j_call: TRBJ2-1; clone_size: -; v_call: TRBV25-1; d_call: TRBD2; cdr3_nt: TGTGTCAGCAGTGGGCTAGCGGGAGTCAATGAGCAGTTCTTC; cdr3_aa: CVSSGLAGVNEQFF
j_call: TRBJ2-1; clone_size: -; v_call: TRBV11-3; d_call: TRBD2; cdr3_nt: TGTGCCAGCAATTCACGGAGCGGGAGTTCCTACAATGAGCAGTTCTTC; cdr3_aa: CASNSRSGSSYNEQFF
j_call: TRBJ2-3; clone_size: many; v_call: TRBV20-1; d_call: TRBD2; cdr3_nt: TGCAGTGCTAGAGATCTAGCGGGGAGCACAGATACGCAGTATTTT; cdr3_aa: CSARDLAGSTDTQYF
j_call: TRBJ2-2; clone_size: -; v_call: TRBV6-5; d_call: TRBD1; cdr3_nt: TGTGCCAGCAGCCCCGACAGGGGGCACACCGGGGAGGTGTTTTTT; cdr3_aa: CASSPDRGHTGEVFF
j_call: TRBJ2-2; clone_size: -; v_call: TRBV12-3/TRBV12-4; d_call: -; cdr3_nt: TGTGCCAGCAGTTTTTTTAGTGGGGAGCTGTTTTTT; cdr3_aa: CASSFFSGELFF
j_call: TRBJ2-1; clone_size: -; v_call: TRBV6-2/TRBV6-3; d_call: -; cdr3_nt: TGTGCCAGCAACCTATATGGGGAATACAATGAGCAGTTCTTC; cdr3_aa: CASNLYGEYNEQFF
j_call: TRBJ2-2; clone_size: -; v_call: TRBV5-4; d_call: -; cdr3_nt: TGTGCCAGCAGTCCCACAGTAGCGACTACCGGGGAGCTGTTTTTT; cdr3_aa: CASSPTVATTGELFF
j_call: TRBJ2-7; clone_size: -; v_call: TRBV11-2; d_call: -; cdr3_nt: TGTGCCAGCAACTTAGTTCCAAGGGGAATTGGGGAGCAGTACTTC; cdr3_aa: CASNLVPRGIGEQYF
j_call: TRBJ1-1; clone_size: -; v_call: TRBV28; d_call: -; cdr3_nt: TGTGCCAGTCACAGCACCGGGGCGGGGGAAGCTCTCTTT; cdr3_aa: CASHSTGAGEALF
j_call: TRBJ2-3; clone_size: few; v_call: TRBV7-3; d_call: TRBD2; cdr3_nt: TGTGCCAGCAGTTCCGGACTAGGTACAGATACGCAGTATTTT; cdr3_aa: CASSSGLGTDTQYF
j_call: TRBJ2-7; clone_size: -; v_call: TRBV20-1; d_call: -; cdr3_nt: TGCAGTGCTCGTGTAACAGGGATGGCCAACGAGCAGTACTTC; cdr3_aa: CSARVTGMANEQYF
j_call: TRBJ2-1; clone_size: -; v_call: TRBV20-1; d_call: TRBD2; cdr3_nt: TGCAGTGCTAGAGCAATTAGCGGGACCTACAATGAGCACTTCTTC; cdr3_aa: CSARAISGTYNEHFF
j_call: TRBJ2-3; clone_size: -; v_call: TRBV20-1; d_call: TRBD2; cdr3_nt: TGCAGTGCTCTCCACACTAGCGGGATTGTAGATACGCAGTATTTT; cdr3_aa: CSALHTSGIVDTQYF
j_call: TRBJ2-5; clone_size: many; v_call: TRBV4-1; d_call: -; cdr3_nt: TGCGCCAGCAGCCAAGCGGGCTATCGGTATGAGACCCAGTACTTC; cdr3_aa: CASSQAGYRYETQYF
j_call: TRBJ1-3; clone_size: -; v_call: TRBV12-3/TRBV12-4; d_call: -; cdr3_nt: TGTGCCAGTAGTTTAGGCAGAGGCATCGCTGGAAACACCATATATTTT; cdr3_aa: CASSLGRGIAGNTIYF
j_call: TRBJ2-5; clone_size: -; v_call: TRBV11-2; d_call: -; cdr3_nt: TGTGCCAGCAGCTTTATGACAGGATTGCAAGAGACCCAGTACTTC; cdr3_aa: CASSFMTGLQETQYF
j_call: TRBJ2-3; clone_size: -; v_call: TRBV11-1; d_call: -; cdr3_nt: TGTGCCAGCAGAGGGACAAAGATGGATACGCAGTGTTTT; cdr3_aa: CASRGTKMDTQCF
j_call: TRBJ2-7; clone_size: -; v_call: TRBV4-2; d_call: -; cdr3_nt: TGTGCCAGCAGCCAAGATCTGCTCTGCGGGATCTCTGGGTACGAGCTGTACTTT; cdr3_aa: CASSQDLLCGISGYELYF
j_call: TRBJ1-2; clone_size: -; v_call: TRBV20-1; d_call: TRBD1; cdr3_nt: TGCAGTGCTCATCAAATTGACAGGGGACGTGGCTACACCTTC; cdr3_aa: CSAHQIDRGRGYTF
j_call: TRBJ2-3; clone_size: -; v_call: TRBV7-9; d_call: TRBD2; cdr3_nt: TGTGCCAGCAGGCCAAGATGGCCTAGCGGGGGGTCTACAGATACGCAGTATTTT; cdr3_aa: CASRPRWPSGGSTDTQYF
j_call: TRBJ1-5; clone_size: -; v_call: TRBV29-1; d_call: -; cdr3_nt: TGCAGCGTTGGAGGGAGAGGGCAAAATCTGCCCCAGCATTTT; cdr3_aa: CSVGGRGQNLPQHF
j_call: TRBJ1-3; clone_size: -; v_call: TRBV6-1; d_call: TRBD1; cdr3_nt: TGTGCCAGTAGTGTGGGACAGAACTCTGGAAACATCATATATTTT; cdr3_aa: CASSVGQNSGNIIYF
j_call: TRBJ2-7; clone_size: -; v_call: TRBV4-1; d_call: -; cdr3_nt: TGCGCCAGCTGCGAAGGGACGCTTACCTATGAGCAGTACTTC; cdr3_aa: CASCEGTLTYEQYF
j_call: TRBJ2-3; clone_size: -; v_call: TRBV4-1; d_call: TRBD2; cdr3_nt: TGCGCCAGCAGCCAAGAACTTTCTAGCGGAAGCACAGATACGCACTATTTT; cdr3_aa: CASSQELSSGSTDTHYF
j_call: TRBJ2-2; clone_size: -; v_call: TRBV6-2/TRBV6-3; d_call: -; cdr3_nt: TGTGCCAGCACTCCGGGCAGAGACACCGGGGAGCTGTTTTTT; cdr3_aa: CASTPGRDTGELFF
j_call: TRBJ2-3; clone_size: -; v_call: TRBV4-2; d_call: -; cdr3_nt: TGTGCCAACAGCCAGGATTGGGCGGGGGCCACAGATACGCAGTATTTT; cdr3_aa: CANSQDWAGATDTQYF
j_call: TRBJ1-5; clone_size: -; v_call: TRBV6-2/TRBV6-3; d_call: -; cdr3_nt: TGTGCCACCCGGGTATGGGGGGCAGGGTACAATCAGTCCCAGCATTTT; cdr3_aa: CATRVWGAGYNQSQHF
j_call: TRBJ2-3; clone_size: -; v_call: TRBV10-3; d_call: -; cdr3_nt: TGTACTATCAGTGATAGAGGACAGAGCACAGATACGCAGTATTTT; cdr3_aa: CTISDRGQSTDTQYF
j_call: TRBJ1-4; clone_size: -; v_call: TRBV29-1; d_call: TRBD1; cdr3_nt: TGCAGCGTTAAAGAGGGACAGACGAATGAAAAAATGTTTTTT; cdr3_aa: CSVKEGQTNEKMFF
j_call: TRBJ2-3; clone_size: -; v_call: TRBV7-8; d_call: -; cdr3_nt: TGTGCCAGCAGGTTAAATGTAGTGGGAGTTACAAATATGCAGTATTTT; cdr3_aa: CASRLNVVGVTNMQYF
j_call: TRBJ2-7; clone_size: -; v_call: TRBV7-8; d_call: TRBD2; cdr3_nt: TGTGCCAACAGCTTAAGTAGGACTAGCGGACAGTACTTC; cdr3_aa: CANSLSRTSGQYF